In its sample, the clone carrying this T cell receptor (beta chain) was seen many times. No antigen is known for it. TCR beta libraries were built with iRepertoire HTBI primers and Arm-PCR of CDR3 regions. TCRdb reprocessed the multiplex PCR reads with MiXCR, giving one entry per CDR3 protein. The top ten clones hold under 9% of a sample with about 400,000 distinct CDR3 sequences, about 15% of them seen once. This sample is part of a study of regulatory T cells in long-lasting Graves disease. Trimming left V 6 bases short and J 1 base short, with 10 bases between. The germline V gene encodes CDR1 WSHSY and CDR2 SAAADI. The CDR3 extends over 13 amino acids. Overall study results and limits: Only peripheral blood was studied, not thyroid tissue.

The time point is: newly diagnosed GD, antithyroid drugs for less than 3 months. The TCR library was made from RNA that had been extracted from PBMCs in TRIzol. This same sample was also taken into another study, of T cells in Graves' hyperthyroidism and ophthalmopathy. That paper adds: HTBI primers were the set used in a first-round RT-PCR of the TCR CDR3. Separation of ophthalmopathy from stable hyperthyroidism was achieved by a 13 V-J model.

The rearrangement links TRBV10-2 to TRBJ2-7; D remains unclear. This TCR was recovered from a woman between 35 and 50 years old with Graves disease. The sample here was peripheral blood mononuclear cells (PBMCs), taken at new diagnosis, from a patient treated with antithyroid drugs. CDR3 amino acids: CASSQDGSYEQYF. In DNA, the CDR3 is TGCGCCAGCAGCCAAGACGGGTCCTACGAGCAGTACTTC.